The source of this T cell receptor (beta chain) is a study of graft-versus-host responses after intestinal transplantation. Study summary: Multivisceral, liver-intestinal, or isolated intestinal grafts went to recipients.

The sample holds one count of this clone. The antigen remains undetermined. Germline lookup yields CDR1 SEHNR and CDR2 FQNEAQ (reference sequence). The CDR3 contains 15 residues. V was clipped by 3 bases and J by 4 bases, with 16 bases between them. Generated by immunoSEQ multiplex PCR, the TCRdb table keeps only in-frame clones and is missing some. The sample has more than 95,000 clones; approximately 90% are singletons. This specimen was unstimulated CD4+ T cells sorted from spleen or lymph node cells, taken before intestinal transplant. The chain joins TRBV7-9 to TRBJ2-7, with D possibly matching TRBD2 (7 bases). The sequence was collected from a human donor who received an intestinal transplant. The CDR3 here is CASSFRGGAQYEQYF. CDR3 sequence (DNA): TGTGCCAGCAGCTTTAGGGGGGGGGCCCAGTACGAGCAGTACTTC.